The clone carrying this T cell receptor (beta chain) occurred a few times. Its specificity is not known. Between the trimmed V and J ends, which lost 6 bases and 0 bases, there was a span of 6 bases. Germline CDR1 reads MNHEY; CDR2 reads SVGAGI. The length of the CDR3 is 12 residues. The data originate from a study of cytomegalovirus exposure and HLA in healthy donors. Regarding the study as a whole: Compared with the roughly 700-donor mean, an Asian-associated ancestry cluster reportedly had fewer N-insertions, according to a later analysis.

The PCR was carried out with 60 Vbeta primers and 13 Jbeta primers. The protocol was immunoSEQ multiplex PCR, while the TCRdb copy is restricted to in-frame clones and leaves out a portion. This sample yields more than 95,000 clones, of which roughly 80% are seen a single time; about 3.5% belongs to the top ten. Sequencing input: PBMCs. The sequence was collected from a man aged 25 to 40 in good health and CMV-seronegative. The chain employs TRBV6-5 and TRBJ2-7; D gene ambiguous. The CDR3 reads CASSSPSYEQYF. The CDR3 nucleotides read TGTGCCAGCAGCTCCCCCTCCTACGAGCAGTACTTC.